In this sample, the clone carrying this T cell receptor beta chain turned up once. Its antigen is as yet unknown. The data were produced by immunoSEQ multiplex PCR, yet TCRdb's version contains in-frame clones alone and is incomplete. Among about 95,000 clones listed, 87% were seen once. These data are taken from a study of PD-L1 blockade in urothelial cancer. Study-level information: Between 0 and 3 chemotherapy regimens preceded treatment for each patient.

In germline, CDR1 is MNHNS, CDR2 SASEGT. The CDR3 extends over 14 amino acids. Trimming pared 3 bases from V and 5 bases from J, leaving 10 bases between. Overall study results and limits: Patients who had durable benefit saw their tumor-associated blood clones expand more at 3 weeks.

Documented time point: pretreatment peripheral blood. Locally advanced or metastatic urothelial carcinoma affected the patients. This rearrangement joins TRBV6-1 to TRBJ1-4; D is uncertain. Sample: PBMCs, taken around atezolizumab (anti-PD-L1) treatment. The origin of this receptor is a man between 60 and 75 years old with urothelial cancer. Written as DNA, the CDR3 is TGTGCCAGCAGTGAGGGTCAGCGCAATGAAAAACTGTTTTTT. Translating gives CASSEGQRNEKLFF.